This TCR beta chain was sequenced in a study of cytomegalovirus exposure and HLA in healthy donors. In this sample, this clone turned up once. Primers for the PCR totalled 60 Vbeta and 13 Jbeta. Generated by immunoSEQ multiplex PCR, the TCRdb table keeps only in-frame clones and is missing some. The sample includes 150,000 to 200,000 clones, over 70% of them seen just once. V was pared by 4 bases and J by 10 bases, with 14 bases between. Germline loops: CDR1 SGHAT, CDR2 FQDESV (reference sequence). This CDR3 comprises 13 residues. This clonotype originated in a man in his fifties or sixties in good health and CMV-seropositive. The V gene is TRBV11-1, the J gene TRBJ2-1; D is unclear. Sequencing input: PBMCs. CDR3 in amino acids: CASSSTVLWEQFF. The CDR3 DNA follows: TGTGCCAGCAGCTCTACGGTTCTTTGGGAGCAGTTCTTC.